One sample yielded the 19 T cell receptor beta chains listed below, sequenced in a study of blood T cell repertoires in COVID-19. The assay was immunoSEQ multiplex PCR, and TCRdb's table has in-frame clones only and misses some. The sample contains just under 30,000 clones, about nine tenths of which appear only once. Input material: peripheral blood. The receptors stem from a human donor in a cohort sampled during active COVID-19.

The J gene is TRBJ2-1, the V gene TRBV28; D is unresolved. The CDR3 has 14 amino acids. The V gene lost 11 bases and the J gene lost 3 bases, with 17 bases spanning the gap. The germline CDR1 and CDR2 sequences are MDHEN and SYDVKM. CDR3: CAGGSPGSYNEQFF. The DNA for the CDR3 is TGTGCCGGCGGCTCACCGGGTAGCTACAATGAGCAGTTCTTC.

The V call is TRBV28, the J call TRBJ1-4; 9 bases match TRBD1. CDR1 is MDHEN, CDR2 SYDVKM, per germline. This CDR3 is 16 amino acids long. Trimming at V came to 4 bases and at J to 6 bases, leaving 9 bases not matched to a gene. The CDR3, as DNA: TGTGCCAGCAGTTCTGTAAACAGGGGGCGACATGAAAAACTGTTTTTT. It specifies CASSSVNRGRHEKLFF.

The gene calls are TRBV7-9 and TRBJ1-1; D gene ambiguous. V lost 1 base, J lost 2 bases, and 5 bases lay in between. The CDR3 is made up of 13 amino acids. Germline-derived CDR1 and CDR2 are SEHNR and FQNEAQ (reference sequence). The CDR3 protein is CASSLGENTEAFF. The DNA of the CDR3 is TGTGCCAGCAGCTTAGGAGAAAACACTGAAGCTTTCTTT.

This chain uses TRBV6-2 or TRBV6-3 with TRBJ1-5, with D unresolved. V was shortened by 6 bases and J by 3 bases, with 15 bases between the two germline ends. CDR1 is MNHEY, CDR2 SVGEGT, per germline. The CDR3 extends over 15 amino acids. This CDR3 reads CASSPRVVYNQPQHF. The CDR3 DNA sequence: TGTGCCAGCAGCCCCCGGGTGGTCTACAATCAGCCCCAGCATTTT.

This clone was counted once. The rearrangement links TRBV6-1 to TRBJ1-4, with a possible D match to TRBD1 (6 bases). The germline gives CDR1 MNHNS, CDR2 SASEGT. The CDR3 consists of 15 residues. Trimming cost V 1 base and J 8 bases, with 14 bases left between them. CDR3 sequence reads: CASSEDGGAREKLFF. As DNA, the CDR3 is TGTGCCAGCAGTGAAGATGGGGGGGCAAGAGAAAAACTGTTTTTT.

V and J are TRBV5-1 and TRBJ2-2; D perhaps matches TRBD1 (7 bases). The ends were cut back, 7 bases at V and 0 bases at J, with 10 bases in the middle. Per germline, CDR1 SGHRS and CDR2 YFSETQ. The CDR3 contains 14 residues. In DNA form, the CDR3 reads TGCGCCAGCCAGGGGGAGGCGAACACCGGGGAGCTGTTTTTT. The encoded protein is CASQGEANTGELFF.

V and J are TRBV4-2 and TRBJ2-5; 10 bases match TRBD2. Germline loops: CDR1 LGHNA, CDR2 YNFKEQ. Trimming at V came to 4 bases and at J to 5 bases, leaving 16 bases not matched to a gene. This CDR3 region has 18 residues. This chain's CDR3 is CASSRTLAGPNERETQYF. For the CDR3, the DNA is TGTGCCAGCAGCCGGACACTAGCGGGGCCAAACGAAAGGGAGACCCAGTACTTC.

The rearrangement links TRBV19 to TRBJ1-2, with 9 bases fitting TRBD1. There are 15 residues in the CDR3. Germline V lookup: CDR1 LNHDA, CDR2 SQIVND (reference sequence). Unmatched junction bases numbered 8, after V lost 5 bases and J lost 4 bases. The CDR3 nucleotides are TGTGCCAGTAGTTCCTCGGACAGGGGTTCCTATGGCTACACCTTC. Translated: CASSSSDRGSYGYTF.

The chain recombines TRBV5-4 with TRBJ1-2, with 7 bases fitting TRBD1. Germline loops: CDR1 SGHNT, CDR2 YYREEE (reference sequence). The CDR3 covers 13 residues. Trimming removed 2 bases from V and 7 bases from J; junction bases left unmatched: 5. The CDR3 is CASSFSRTGGYTF. The CDR3 DNA follows: TGTGCCAGCAGCTTCTCTAGGACAGGTGGCTACACCTTC.

There are a few counts of this clone. The V call is TRBV19, the J call TRBJ2-3, with 12 bases identical to TRBD2. Germline V gives CDR1 LNHDA, CDR2 SQIVND (reference sequence). The CDR3 sequence is 16 residues long. Unmatched junction bases numbered 7, after V lost 6 bases and J lost 3 bases. The CDR3, as DNA: TGTGCCAGTAGGGCAACTAGCGGGGGGTGGACAGATACGCAGTATTTT. Its protein product is CASRATSGGWTDTQYF.

This chain connects TRBV18 to TRBJ2-3; TRBD2 matches 7 bases. CDR3 length: 16 amino acids. Germline V CDR1 and CDR2: KGHSH, LQKENI. Trimming took 0 bases from V and 7 from J; bases not matched to a gene: 10. The DNA for the CDR3 is TGTGCCAGCTCACCACCCACGAACGCGGGGGAGAATACGCAGTATTTT. Protein product: CASSPPTNAGENTQYF.

The chain is built from TRBV11-2 and TRBJ1-2; no definite D call. Germline-derived CDR1 and CDR2 are SGHAT and FQNNGV. The CDR3 consists of 13 residues. The V end was cut by 0 bases, the J end by 2 bases, with 4 bases between. CDR3 sequence (DNA): TGTGCCAGCAGCTTAGAGCGGAACTATGGCTACACCTTC. This translates into CASSLERNYGYTF.

The chain couples TRBV5-1 to TRBJ2-3, with D tentatively TRBD1 (5 bases). The V end was cut by 0 bases, the J end by 2 bases, with 13 bases between. The CDR3 totals 16 residues. CDR1 is SGHRS and CDR2 is YFSETQ in the germline V gene. The CDR3 nucleotides are TGCGCCAGCAGCTTGGAGGCTGGGGCCCTCACAGATACGCAGTATTTT. Its translation: CASSLEAGALTDTQYF.

This sequence joins TRBV10-2 and TRBJ2-5, with TRBD1 as a possible D gene (8 bases). From germline, CDR1 is WSHSY and CDR2 SAAADI. Trimming cost V 10 bases and J 3 bases, with 18 bases left between them. The CDR3 runs 14 residues. The CDR3 here is CATQGQGGKETQYF. In DNA, the CDR3 is TGCGCCACCCAAGGACAGGGAGGGAAAGAGACCCAGTACTTC.

The chain carries TRBV5-1 and TRBJ2-3, with D perhaps TRBD1 (5 bases). This CDR3 spans 14 amino acids. The germline V gene encodes CDR1 SGHRS and CDR2 YFSETQ. Trimming removed 2 bases from V and 0 bases from J, with 7 bases in between. CDR3 in DNA: TGCGCCAGCAGCTTTAGACAGAGCACAGATACGCAGTATTTT. Protein sequence: CASSFRQSTDTQYF.

This rearrangement joins TRBV4-1 to TRBJ1-1; possible D gene TRBD1, 5 bases. V lost 0 bases and J lost 1, with 18 bases in between. Germline V gene lookup returns CDR1 MGHRA and CDR2 YSYEKL. The CDR3 loop spans 18 amino acids. For the CDR3, the DNA is TGCGCCAGCAGCCAAGATTTGGGGGGGAGCTTCTCGAACACTGAAGCTTTCTTT. Encoded protein: CASSQDLGGSFSNTEAFF.

The J gene is TRBJ1-2, the V gene TRBV5-1; perhaps TRBD1 as D (5 bases). CDR1 and CDR2 (germline): SGHRS, YFSETQ. Trimming shortened V by 4 bases and J by 1 base, and 8 bases separated the two germline ends. There are 13 residues in the CDR3. In DNA, the CDR3 is TGCGCCAGCAGCCTCGACAGTAACTATGGCTACACCTTC. Translating it yields CASSLDSNYGYTF.

The chain joins TRBV28 to TRBJ1-2; 7 bases are a match to TRBD1. J gave up 3 bases and V 7 bases, and 8 bases lay outside the gene matches. The CDR3 is 14 amino acids. Germline assignment: CDR1 MDHEN and CDR2 SYDVKM. The CDR3 DNA is TGTGCCAGCACCCTACAGGGGTTTGACTATGGCTACACCTTC. Translating it yields CASTLQGFDYGYTF.

This sequence joins TRBV6-5 and TRBJ1-4, with 10 bases aligning to TRBD1. This CDR3 has 14 residues. Trimming took 6 bases from V and 7 from J; bases not matched to a gene: 5. CDR1 MNHEY and CDR2 SVGAGI come from the germline V gene. The CDR3 DNA follows: TGTGCCAGCAGGGGGACAGGGGAGGCTGAAAAACTGTTTTTT. Its protein product is CASRGTGEAEKLFF.